The 32 T cell receptor beta chains presented below share a single source sample, sequenced in a study of blood T cell repertoires in COVID-19. TCRdb's copy holds only in-frame clones and misses some; the assay was immunoSEQ multiplex PCR. The sample contains 190,000 or so clones, 81% of which appear only once. The sequencing sample was made of peripheral blood. The receptors shown here come from a woman older than 75 with COVID-19, enrolled during active disease.

The rearrangement links TRBV11-3 to TRBJ2-1; perhaps TRBD2 as D (5 bases). This CDR3 has 13 residues. Germline assignment: CDR1 SGHNT and CDR2 YENEEA. V lost 3 bases, J lost 5 bases, and 8 bases lay in between. The CDR3 DNA sequence: TGTGCCAGCAGCTTGAGAGGGAACAATGAGCAGTTCTTC. Translation gives CASSLRGNNEQFF.

This chain joins TRBV11-2 and TRBJ2-3; 10 positions agree with TRBD2. This CDR3 is 16 amino acids long. After removal of 2 bases from V and 3 bases from J, the junction contained 5 bases not matched to a gene. Germline V lookup: CDR1 SGHAT, CDR2 FQNNGV. This CDR3 is CASSLTSGIFTDTQYF. Here the CDR3 DNA reads TGTGCCAGCAGCTTAACTAGCGGGATCTTTACAGATACGCAGTATTTT.

The CDR3 sequence is CASSLGLAATDTQYF. The CDR3 DNA follows: TGCGCCAGCAGCTTGGGACTAGCGGCAACAGATACGCAGTATTTT. The chain recombines TRBV5-1 with TRBJ2-3; 9 bases fit TRBD2. The J segment lost 3 bases and the V segment lost 0 bases, leaving 2 bases of the junction unmatched. Germline V gene sequence: CDR1 SGHRS, CDR2 YFSETQ. The CDR3 length is 15 residues.

The chain links TRBV27 to TRBJ2-2; 7 bases are a match to TRBD1. Germline V CDR1 and CDR2: MNHEY, SMNVEV (reference sequence). The CDR3 has 15 residues. V was pared by 8 bases and J by 1 base, with 7 bases of the junction left unmatched. CDR3 nucleotides: TGTGCCAGCTATCTGACAGGGATGAACACCGGGGAGCTGTTTTTT. Its translation is CASYLTGMNTGELFF.

The genes are TRBV7-2 and TRBJ2-1, with 10 bases aligning to TRBD2. Germline V gene sequence: CDR1 SGHTA, CDR2 FQGNSA. Germline trimming cut 4 bases from V and 0 bases from J; bases unmatched to any gene: 6. This CDR3 has 17 residues. Written as DNA, the CDR3 is TGTGCCAGCAGCTCCCCCATAGCGGGGGGCTCCTACAATGAGCAGTTCTTC. It yields the protein CASSSPIAGGSYNEQFF.

The rearrangement links TRBV2 to TRBJ2-7, with 7 bases matching TRBD1. Germline loops: CDR1 SNHLY, CDR2 FYNNEI. This CDR3 is built from 11 residues. V was clipped by 9 bases and J by 2 bases; unmatched bases: 1. The CDR3 coding sequence is TGTGCCAGGGGACAGCCCTACGAGCAGTACTTC. Its translation is CARGQPYEQYF.

The CDR3, as DNA: TGTGCCAGCAGCTTAGAGGCAGGGCTTGATGGCTACACCTTC. Protein: CASSLEAGLDGYTF. The gene calls are TRBV7-8 and TRBJ1-2; a weak D match, TRBD1 (5 bases). CDR3 size: 14 residues. CDR1 is SGHVS and CDR2 is FQNEAQ in the germline V gene. Trimming stripped 1 base from V and 6 bases from J, with 12 bases between. The whole variable domain, filled in from reference TRBV7-8 and TRBJ1-2, reads GAGVSQSPRYKVAKRGQDVALRCDPISGHVSLFWYQQALGQGPEFLTYFQNEAQLDKSGLPSDRFFAERPEGSVSTLKIQRTQQEDSAVYLCASSLEAGLDGYTFGSGTRLTVV.

This clone was found once. The V and J genes are TRBV5-4 and TRBJ1-6, with D possibly matching TRBD1 (5 bases). V was shortened by 0 bases and J by 8 bases, with 12 bases between the two germline ends. The CDR3 has 15 residues. Germline V gives CDR1 SGHNT, CDR2 YYREEE (reference sequence). For the CDR3, the DNA is TGTGCCAGCAGCTTGGTGGGTAGGGGTGATTCACCCCTCCACTTT. This sequence encodes CASSLVGRGDSPLHF. The variable domain in full, with the rest retrieved from reference TRBV5-4 and TRBJ1-6, is ETGVTQSPTHLIKTRGQQVTLRCSSQSGHNTVSWYQQALGQGPQFIFQYYREEENGRGNFPPRFSGLQFPNYSSELNVNALELDDSALYLCASSLVGRGDSPLHFGNGTRLTVT.

The V gene is TRBV29-1, the J gene TRBJ1-2, with D uncertain. The CDR3 is 10 amino acids. CDR1 is SQVTM and CDR2 is ANQGSEA in the germline V gene. V dropped 3 bases and J dropped 7 bases, with 6 bases sitting between them. The CDR3 is CSVESVGYTF. CDR3 DNA: TGCAGCGTTGAGAGTGTTGGCTACACCTTC.

The chain recombines TRBV5-1 with TRBJ1-4; D unclear. Trimming stripped 0 bases from V and 2 bases from J, with 5 bases between. CDR1 and CDR2 (germline): SGHRS, YFSETQ. The CDR3 has 14 residues. This CDR3 reads CASSLERTNEKLFF. CDR3 bases: TGCGCCAGCAGCTTGGAGCGGACTAATGAAAAACTGTTTTTT.

This chain links TRBV13 with TRBJ2-3; TRBD2 matches 10 bases. The V and J ends lost 3 bases and 4 bases, in that order; junction bases with no gene match: 7. Germline values: CDR1 PRHDT, CDR2 FYEKMQ (reference sequence). The CDR3 runs 16 residues. CDR3 protein: CASSFPEREGPDTQYF. DNA of the CDR3: TGTGCCAGCAGCTTCCCTGAGCGGGAGGGGCCAGATACGCAGTATTTT.

The chain links TRBV7-2 to TRBJ2-7; TRBD2 is a possible D gene (6 bases). The CDR3 is 16 residues long. Germline lookup yields CDR1 SGHTA and CDR2 FQGNSA. V was clipped by 0 bases and J by 7 bases, with 19 bases between them. CDR3 coding DNA: TGTGCCAGCAGCTTAGCCCCTCCTAGCGCCGGGGGAGAGCAGTACTTC. It is translated as CASSLAPPSAGGEQYF.

J is TRBJ2-7 and V is TRBV2; a possible D gene is TRBD2 (6 bases). The CDR3 contains 13 residues. CDR1 SNHLY and CDR2 FYNNEI come from the germline V gene. V lost 7 bases, J lost 3 bases, and 13 bases lay in between. The CDR3: CASTPGRGYEQYF. The CDR3 DNA sequence: TGTGCCAGCACGCCCGGGAGAGGCTACGAGCAGTACTTC.

This sequence joins TRBV19 and TRBJ2-2, with 8 bases fitting TRBD1. CDR1 LNHDA and CDR2 SQIVND come from the germline V gene (reference sequence). V was pared by 0 bases and J by 1 base, with 10 bases of the junction left unmatched. CDR3 length equals 19 residues. The CDR3 region has the DNA TGTGCCAGTAGTATAGATTTTGGGCCGGGACAGGTGAACACCGGGGAGCTGTTTTTT. This encodes CASSIDFGPGQVNTGELFF.

This rearrangement joins TRBV2 to TRBJ2-7, with a possible D match to TRBD2 (6 bases). The CDR3 sequence is 13 residues long. V was cut by 6 bases and J by 6 bases, with 15 bases left in between. Germline CDR1 and CDR2: SNHLY and FYNNEI. CDR3 residues: CASSAGRQGEQYF. The CDR3 DNA sequence: TGTGCCAGCAGCGCCGGGAGACAAGGCGAGCAGTACTTC. The full variable domain, rest sourced from reference TRBV2 and TRBJ2-7, is EPEVTQTPSHQVTQMGQEVILRCVPISNHLYFYWYRQILGQKVEFLVSFYNNEISEKSEIFDDQFSVERPDGSNFTLKIRSTKLEDSAMYFCASSAGRQGEQYFGPGTRLTVT.

V usage is TRBV4-1 and J usage is TRBJ1-4, with TRBD1 as a possible D gene (6 bases). V lost 6 bases and J lost 8, with 13 bases in between. Germline V lookup: CDR1 MGHRA, CDR2 YSYEKL. CDR3 size: 13 residues. CDR3 sequence reads: CASRQGVGEKLFF. The CDR3 nucleotides read TGCGCCAGCAGACAGGGAGTAGGGGAAAAACTGTTTTTT.

The rearrangement uses TRBV5-1 and TRBJ1-4; 9 bases match TRBD1. The CDR3 runs 15 residues. Germline CDR1 and CDR2: SGHRS and YFSETQ. The ends lost 4 bases at V and 6 bases at J; junction bases unmatched: 7. CDR3 in amino acids: CASSRTGAGDEKLFF. The CDR3 DNA reads as TGCGCCAGCAGCCGGACAGGGGCTGGGGATGAAAAACTGTTTTTT.

The chain combines TRBV6-5 with TRBJ1-6; 7 positions match TRBD1. V lost 5 bases to trimming and J lost 7 bases; unmatched junction nucleotides: 5. Looked up from germline, CDR1 is MNHEY and CDR2 is SVGAGI. CDR3 size: 14 residues. CDR3 sequence: CASSQEGANSPLHF. CDR3 in DNA: TGTGCCAGCAGTCAGGAGGGGGCGAATTCACCCCTCCACTTT.

The V and J genes are TRBV28 and TRBJ2-6; 9 bases agree with TRBD1. The length of the CDR3 is 18 residues. Germline CDR1 reads MDHEN; CDR2 reads SYDVKM. V shed 6 bases and J 0 bases; nucleotides not matched to a gene: 9. This CDR3 reads CASSDNRGPPSGANVLTF. The CDR3 nucleotides read TGTGCCAGCAGCGATAACAGGGGGCCCCCCTCTGGGGCCAACGTCCTGACTTTC.

The chain has TRBV2 and TRBJ1-1, with D unclear. The ends were cut back, 10 bases at V and 0 bases at J, with 15 bases in the middle. CDR3 size: 14 residues. From germline, CDR1 is SNHLY and CDR2 FYNNEI. The CDR3 nucleotides are TGTGCCATCCTGCATACTGATTTGAACACTGAAGCTTTCTTT. It translates to CAILHTDLNTEAFF.

V usage is TRBV7-2 and J usage is TRBJ2-7; a possible D gene is TRBD1 (6 bases). The germline gives CDR1 SGHTA, CDR2 FQGNSA. CDR3 length equals 13 residues. V shed 5 bases and J shed 3 bases, with 11 bases lying between them. The CDR3 DNA sequence: TGTGCCAGCAGCAAAGGACAGCACTACGAGCAGTACTTC. This translates into CASSKGQHYEQYF.

This chain connects TRBV5-4 to TRBJ2-5; D unclear. V was cut by 4 bases and J by 5 bases, with 12 bases left in between. The CDR3 spans 13 residues. Germline CDR1 is SGHNT and CDR2 is YYREEE (reference sequence). CDR3 in amino acids: CASSPHPRETQYF. The CDR3 region has the DNA TGTGCCAGCAGCCCCCACCCTCGGGAGACCCAGTACTTC. Full variable domain (remainder filled in from reference TRBV5-4 and TRBJ2-5): ETGVTQSPTHLIKTRGQQVTLRCSSQSGHNTVSWYQQALGQGPQFIFQYYREEENGRGNFPPRFSGLQFPNYSSELNVNALELDDSALYLCASSPHPRETQYFGPGTRLLVL.

The V call is TRBV9, the J call TRBJ1-2; 8 nucleotides align to TRBD1. V lost 0 bases to trimming and J lost 1 base; unmatched junction nucleotides: 2. From germline, CDR1 is SGDLS and CDR2 YYNGEE. The CDR3 length is 15 residues. CDR3 DNA sequence: TGTGCCAGCAGCGTAGCCGGACAGGGTAACTATGGCTACACCTTC. Translating gives CASSVAGQGNYGYTF.

The rearrangement uses TRBV28 and TRBJ2-3, with 12 bases that match TRBD2. J was trimmed by 0 bases and V by 8 bases; bases with no gene match: 3. The CDR3 spans 15 residues. In germline, CDR1 is MDHEN, CDR2 SYDVKM. The CDR3 is CASGLAGGSTDTQYF. The CDR3 bases are TGTGCCAGCGGGCTAGCGGGAGGGAGCACAGATACGCAGTATTTT.

This clone has only a few counts. The rearrangement links TRBV4-1 to TRBJ2-5; 9 bases map to TRBD2. Trimming took 4 bases from V and 5 from J; bases not matched to a gene: 8. The germline V gene encodes CDR1 MGHRA and CDR2 YSYEKL. CDR3 size: 15 residues. The CDR3 reads CASSRTTSGFETQYF. The CDR3 nucleotides are TGCGCCAGCAGCCGGACGACTAGCGGCTTTGAGACCCAGTACTTC.

The rearrangement links TRBV24-1 to TRBJ1-5; TRBD1 matches at 7 bases. The CDR3 covers 17 residues. Looked up from germline, CDR1 is KGHDR and CDR2 is SFDVKD. V lost 4 bases and J lost 1; bases outside the gene matches: 9. CDR3 bases: TGTGCCACCAGTGACCGCCGACAGGGAGGAAGCAATCAGCCCCAGCATTTT. Residues: CATSDRRQGGSNQPQHF.

The sample holds a few counts of this clone. At one end, the junction sequence differs from germline, possibly due to a read error. V gene TRBV12-3 or TRBV12-4 combines with J gene TRBJ2-2; TRBD2 aligns across 7 bases. CDR3 length: 13 residues. The CDR3 reads CASSLANSGDLFF. CDR3 bases: TGTGCCAGCAGTTTAGCCAACAGCGGGGACCTGTTTTTT.

The chain carries TRBV13 and TRBJ2-3, with D hard to call. Trimming removed 3 bases from V and 6 bases from J, with 19 bases in between. Germline V gene sequence: CDR1 PRHDT, CDR2 FYEKMQ (reference sequence). The CDR3 loop spans 16 amino acids. CDR3 coding DNA: TGTGCCAGCAGCTTGTTTCTGGCTTCCATGAGGGATACGCAGTATTTT. Translation gives CASSLFLASMRDTQYF.

V usage is TRBV29-1 and J usage is TRBJ2-1; a weak D match, TRBD2 (6 bases). The CDR3 contains 14 residues. Trimming took 4 bases from V and 1 from J, leaving 11 bases between them. Germline CDR1 reads SQVTM; CDR2 reads ANQGSEA. The CDR3 DNA reads TGCAGCGTTGTGCGAGGGAGGTCCTACAATGAGCAGTTCTTC. It specifies CSVVRGRSYNEQFF.

The chain uses TRBV3-1 (or the pseudogene TRBV3-2) and TRBJ2-7, with 14 bases that match TRBD2. CDR3 length equals 16 residues. Trimming at V came to 1 base and at J to 4 bases, leaving 3 bases not matched to a gene. Per germline, CDR1 LGHDT and CDR2 YNNKEL (reference sequence). DNA for the CDR3: TGTGCCAGCAGCCAAGGACTAGCGGGGGGGCCTTACGAGCAGTACTTC. This translates into CASSQGLAGGPYEQYF.

The chain combines TRBV12-3 or TRBV12-4 with TRBJ1-1; D is undetermined. CDR3 length: 13 residues. With 5 bases removed from V and 7 bases from J, the gap between germline ends came to 14 bases. DNA of the CDR3: TGTGCCAGCAGTCCCCCGGGAGAACGTGAAGCTTTCTTT. This translates into CASSPPGEREAFF.

The chain carries TRBV6-5 and TRBJ2-7; TRBD1 aligns across 7 bases. The CDR3 has 15 amino acids. Unmatched junction bases numbered 6, after V lost 0 bases and J lost 4 bases. Germline V CDR1 and CDR2: MNHEY, SVGAGI. The DNA of the CDR3 is TGTGCCAGCAGTTACTCGAACAGGGGCTTGTACGAGCAGTACTTC. This encodes CASSYSNRGLYEQYF.